The clone carrying this TCR beta chain occurred a few times. No antigen is known for it. The data were taken from a study of OX40 agonist ivuxolimab in advanced cancers. The overall study: Patient treatment consisted of intravenous ivuxolimab administration every 2 weeks at 0.01 to 10 mg/kg. Those enrolled were about 80% male, with a mean age of around 55 years and ages from about 20 to 90. Eligibility admitted prior anti-PD-1, anti-PD-L1 or anti-CTLA-4 therapy; 35% to 40% had some. Study outcomes and limitations: Individuals who were partial responders at 0.1-3.0 mg/kg had clonal expansion that ranked among the lowest.

Sequenced by immunoSEQ multiplex PCR; TCRdb stores in-frame clones only, minus some. The table lists 48,000 or so clones, 70% to 90% of them singletons. The CDR3 consists of 13 residues. The V gene lost 7 bases and the J gene lost 3 bases, with 12 bases spanning the gap. Germline lookup yields CDR1 MNHEY and CDR2 SVGAGI. This chain links TRBV6-5 with TRBJ1-1; D uncertain. The sequence came from an adult with an advanced solid tumor such as melanoma, head and neck, liver or kidney cancer. The sequencing here drew on CD4+ or CD8+ T cells sorted from blood, taken in a trial of the OX40 agonist ivuxolimab. As DNA, the CDR3 is TGTGCCAGCACTAAGGGAGTTCACACTGAAGCTTTCTTT. This gives the protein CASTKGVHTEAFF.